The clone carrying this T cell receptor beta chain was detected once. The data derive from a study of cytomegalovirus exposure and HLA in healthy donors. The PCR made use of 60 Vbeta and 13 Jbeta primers. Produced via immunoSEQ multiplex PCR; TCRdb's table is partial and in-frame only. The profile shows 150,000 or so clones, more than 60% of them singletons. Losses at the gene ends were 6 bases for V and 6 bases for J; bases not matched to a gene: 6. The germline CDR1 and CDR2 sequences are KGHSH and LQKENI. This CDR3 is 13 amino acids long. This receptor was obtained from a man aged 35 to 55 in good health and CMV-seropositive. The chain carries TRBV18 and TRBJ1-1; 8 bases are a match to TRBD1. The sequenced sample was PBMCs. CDR3 nucleotides: TGTGCCAGCTCGCGGACAGGGCTATCTGAAGCTTTCTTT. Translated: CASSRTGLSEAFF.